A single sample gave rise to the 21 T cell receptor beta chains below, sequenced in a study of long-term antiretroviral therapy in people with HIV. At the survey level, the v3.0 immunoSEQ assay was run. Method: immunoSEQ multiplex PCR; TCRdb's copy keeps in-frame clones and lacks some. The sample holds more than 45,000 clones, approximately 79% seen once. The specimen was unsorted PBMCs, collected 0.8 years after starting antiretroviral therapy. These receptors originate from a woman younger than 30 with HIV.

This clone is a singleton in its sample. The chain uses TRBV7-2 and TRBJ2-7; D may be TRBD1 or TRBD2 (8 bases each). Germline V gene lookup returns CDR1 SGHTA and CDR2 FQGNSA. The CDR3 covers 16 residues. V was trimmed by 3 bases and J by 1 base, leaving 16 bases between them. Written as DNA, the CDR3 is TGTGCCAGCAGCTTGTCGGGGGGGACAGGATCCTACGAGCAGTACTTC. The encoded protein is CASSLSGGTGSYEQYF.

The chain links TRBV5-8 to TRBJ2-3; 10 bases are a match to TRBD2. The CDR3 length is 17 residues. The V segment lost 3 bases and the J segment 2 bases; nucleotides outside the gene matches: 9. Germline CDR1 and CDR2: SGHTS and YDEGEE. CDR3 nucleotide sequence: TGTGCCAGCAGCTGGACCGGGACTAGCGCCCTCACAGATACGCAGTATTTT. Amino acids: CASSWTGTSALTDTQYF.

The chain recombines TRBV29-1 with TRBJ2-7; 12 nucleotides line up with TRBD1. In germline, CDR1 is SQVTM, CDR2 ANQGSEA. CDR3 length: 15 amino acids. V shed 7 bases, J shed 3 bases, and the junction held 10 bases outside the gene matches. CDR3 sequence: CSASGTGGLLYEQYF. For the CDR3, the DNA is TGCAGCGCATCCGGGACAGGGGGCCTTCTCTACGAGCAGTACTTC.

CDR3 sequence reads: CASSRRTDRVYTGELFF. The CDR3 nucleotides read TGTGCCAGCAGCCGTAGGACCGACAGGGTGTACACCGGGGAGCTGTTTTTT. The rearrangement links TRBV7-9 to TRBJ2-2; 7 nucleotides match TRBD1. The junction had 12 bases not matched to a gene; V was cut back by 5 bases and J by 3 bases. CDR3 length: 17 amino acids. Germline CDR1 is SEHNR and CDR2 is FQNEAQ (reference sequence).

The chain combines TRBV20-1 with TRBJ1-1; no clear D. The CDR3 totals 11 residues. Germline CDR1 reads DFQATT; CDR2 reads SNEGSKA (reference sequence). V lost 6 bases to trimming and J lost 4 bases, with 9 bases between them. The CDR3 DNA sequence: TGCAGTGCCCGAAAGGGCACTGAAGCTTTCTTT. Protein: CSARKGTEAFF.

The rearrangement uses TRBV7-9 and TRBJ1-4; D remains ambiguous. V lost 1 base and J lost 11, with 17 bases in between. Germline loops: CDR1 SEHNR, CDR2 FQNEAQ (reference sequence). The CDR3 has 15 residues. In DNA form, the CDR3 reads TGTGCCAGCAGCTTAGTAATAGGGCCGATAGGGAAACTGTTTTTT. This codes for CASSLVIGPIGKLFF.

The J gene is TRBJ2-3, the V gene TRBV20-1, with D perhaps TRBD2 (5 bases). The germline V and J ends were trimmed by 6 bases and 5 bases, with 9 bases remaining between them. From germline, CDR1 is DFQATT and CDR2 SNEGSKA (reference sequence). CDR3 length: 11 amino acids. The CDR3, as DNA: TGCAGTGCGTCCCGGGGAGATACGCAGTATTTT. Amino acids: CSASRGDTQYF.

This chain joins TRBV9 and TRBJ2-4; D might be TRBD1 (6 bases). V lost 5 bases to trimming and J lost 11 bases, with 17 bases between them. The germline V gene encodes CDR1 SGDLS and CDR2 YYNGEE. CDR3 size: 13 residues. The CDR3 here is CASSSLGGQVQYF. The CDR3 DNA follows: TGTGCCAGCAGTTCCCTAGGGGGTCAGGTTCAGTACTTC.

The chain joins TRBV5-5 to TRBJ1-3; 7 nucleotides match TRBD1. The CDR3 contains 16 residues. Germline V lookup: CDR1 SGHKS, CDR2 YYEKEE (reference sequence). The ends lost 4 bases at V and 4 bases at J; junction bases unmatched: 11. This chain's CDR3 is CASSPGQLGIGNTIYF. The CDR3 DNA is TGTGCCAGCAGCCCGGGACAGCTTGGGATCGGAAACACCATATATTTT.

This clone was picked up a small number of times. The chain recombines TRBV27 with TRBJ2-7; 7 bases match TRBD2. J gave up 0 bases and V 2 bases, and 4 bases lay outside the gene matches. CDR3 size: 15 residues. Germline V gives CDR1 MNHEY, CDR2 SMNVEV (reference sequence). Here the CDR3 reads CASSLRSSGSYEQYF. In nucleotides, the CDR3 is TGTGCCAGCAGTTTACGGTCTAGCGGCTCCTACGAGCAGTACTTC.

The chain carries TRBV27 and TRBJ2-2; 8 positions agree with TRBD2. With V trimmed by 3 bases and J by 8 bases, 8 bases remained unmatched. The CDR3 covers 15 residues. Germline V gives CDR1 MNHEY, CDR2 SMNVEV (reference sequence). This chain's CDR3 is CASSLTLSGVGELFF. CDR3 sequence (DNA): TGTGCCAGCAGTTTGACCCTTAGCGGGGTGGGGGAGCTGTTTTTT.

A single count supports this clone. The chain combines TRBV7-9 with TRBJ2-2; tentative D call: TRBD1 (6 bases). This CDR3 has 18 amino acids. The V gene's germline CDR1 is SEHNR and CDR2 FQNEAQ (reference sequence). Trimming removed 2 bases at V and 2 bases at J, with 18 bases between. CDR3 DNA: TGTGCCAGCAGCTTATTACAGGGTATCAATGTTAACACCGGGGAGCTGTTTTTT. Protein product: CASSLLQGINVNTGELFF.

The J gene is TRBJ1-2, the V gene TRBV2; D ambiguous. Germline V gives CDR1 SNHLY, CDR2 FYNNEI. The V end lost 9 bases, the J end lost 1 base, and 6 bases lay between the germline ends. The CDR3 totals 11 residues. The CDR3 DNA is TGTGCCAGTCAGAGTAACTATGGCTACACCTTC. It codes for CASQSNYGYTF.

The chain joins TRBV4-1 to TRBJ2-1, with D maybe TRBD2 (5 bases). The V end was cut by 4 bases, the J end by 10 bases, with 11 bases between. This CDR3 has 12 amino acids. The germline V gene has CDR1 MGHRA and CDR2 YSYEKL. CDR3 nucleotide sequence: TGCGCCAGCAGCCTCGAGGGTATCGAGCAGTTCTTC. This codes for CASSLEGIEQFF.

The rearrangement links TRBV10-3 to TRBJ1-6; the D gene is possibly TRBD1 (5 bases). The CDR3 consists of 15 residues. CDR1 is ENHRY, CDR2 SYGVKD, per germline. Trimming pared 0 bases from V and 7 bases from J, leaving 10 bases between. This chain's CDR3 is CAISESAGSNSPLHF. CDR3 in DNA: TGTGCCATCAGTGAGTCTGCAGGGTCAAATTCACCCCTCCACTTT.

J is TRBJ1-1 and V is TRBV9; D uncertain. CDR1 is SGDLS and CDR2 is YYNGEE in the germline V gene. This CDR3 region has 13 residues. V shed 4 bases and J shed 4 bases, with 11 bases lying between them. The CDR3 loop is CASSPTLSTEAFF. The CDR3 coding sequence is TGTGCCAGCAGCCCTACCTTAAGCACTGAAGCTTTCTTT.

The V call is TRBV5-1, the J call TRBJ2-5; D not resolved. The V gene lost 5 bases and the J gene lost 1 base, with 6 bases spanning the gap. The CDR3 contains 12 residues. Looked up from germline, CDR1 is SGHRS and CDR2 is YFSETQ. DNA for the CDR3: TGCGCCAGCAGTCGGATCCAAGAGACCCAGTACTTC. This encodes CASSRIQETQYF.

The chain recombines TRBV14 with TRBJ2-5, with D hard to call. The CDR3 totals 14 residues. V was trimmed by 2 bases and J by 4 bases, leaving 11 bases between them. CDR1 SGHDN and CDR2 FVKESK come from the germline V gene. The CDR3 spells CASSQLGMGETQYF. The CDR3 bases are TGTGCCAGCAGCCAACTTGGAATGGGAGAGACCCAGTACTTC.

J is TRBJ2-1 and V is TRBV7-2; 7 positions match TRBD2. The CDR3 has 14 amino acids. The trim removed 1 base at V and 5 bases at J, leaving 2 bases unmatched. The germline CDR1 and CDR2 sequences are SGHTA and FQGNSA. This CDR3 reads CASSLVGGDNEQFF. The CDR3 DNA reads as TGTGCCAGCAGCTTAGTGGGGGGGGACAATGAGCAGTTCTTC.

Concerning this clone itself: Sequence at one end of the junction differs from germline and may be a read error. The chain employs TRBV5-6 and TRBJ2-5; 7 nucleotides match TRBD1. There are 15 residues in the CDR3. Germline CDR1 reads SGHDT; CDR2 reads YYEEEE. The CDR3 region has the DNA TGTGCCAGCAGGTTGGTAGGGACAGACCAAGAGACCCAGTACTTC. Its translation: CASRLVGTDQETQYF.

The J gene is TRBJ2-1, the V gene TRBV28; D ambiguous. V dropped 5 bases and J dropped 6 bases, with 2 bases sitting between them. Germline V lookup: CDR1 MDHEN, CDR2 SYDVKM. The CDR3 totals 10 residues. The DNA of the CDR3 is TGTGCCAGCAGTAGCAATGAGCAGTTCTTC. It is translated as CASSSNEQFF.